What follows are 2 T cell receptor beta chains derived from one specimen sequenced in a study of vaccination effects on CD4 cells after COVID-19. These receptors lack a known antigen. Assay: immunoSEQ multiplex PCR; the TCRdb copy retains only in-frame clones and omits some. The sample has some 70,000 clones, about four fifths seen once. Sequencing was preceded by expansion of antigen-specific CD4+ T cells with viral peptide pools in the ViraFEST assay. Culture lasted roughly eleven days before CD4+ T cell isolation. Neither prior SARS-CoV-2 infection nor positive nucleocapsid antibodies were present in the vaccine recipients. The sample was CD4+ T cells from PBMCs cultured with SARS-CoV-2 spike peptides, taken before COVID-19 vaccination. All receptors derive from a human donor who received a COVID-19 vaccine.

The J gene is TRBJ2-5, the V gene TRBV5-1; weak D call: TRBD2 (6 bases). CDR1 and CDR2 (germline): SGHRS, YFSETQ. V gave up 4 bases and J gave up 2 bases, with 15 bases separating them. CDR3 length: 15 amino acids. The CDR3 DNA is TGCGCCAGCAGCCCCCCCGCGGGAACTCAAGAGACCCAGTACTTC. Residues: CASSPPAGTQETQYF. Variable domain in full (rest from reference TRBV5-1 and TRBJ2-5): KAGVTQTPRYLIKTRGQQVTLSCSPISGHRSVSWYQQTPGQGLQFLFEYFSETQRNKGNFPGRFSGRQFSNSRSEMNVSTLELGDSALYLCASSPPAGTQETQYFGPGTRLLVL.

J is TRBJ2-2 and V is TRBV2, with D tentatively TRBD1 or TRBD2 (5 bases each). Trimming took off 5 bases at V and 4 bases at J, with 14 bases between the two ends. CDR3 length: 15 amino acids. The germline V gene has CDR1 SNHLY and CDR2 FYNNEI. CDR3 in amino acids: CASSNLLGGTGELFF. CDR3 DNA: TGTGCCAGCAGTAACCTCCTTGGGGGCACCGGGGAGCTGTTTTTT. Full variable domain (rest looked up from reference TRBV2 and TRBJ2-2): EPEVTQTPSHQVTQMGQEVILRCVPISNHLYFYWYRQILGQKVEFLVSFYNNEISEKSEIFDDQFSVERPDGSNFTLKIRSTKLEDSAMYFCASSNLLGGTGELFFGEGSRLTVL.